Each of the 21 T cell receptor beta chains below was sequenced from the same sample in a study of blood T cells in healthy people across ages. A second PCR of 7 to 11 cycles used a sample-barcoded 5' primer and a J-beta primer mix. Via MiXCR, TCRdb re-called the 5' RACE reads, giving one row per CDR3 protein. This table has 1.4 million to 1.5 million distinct CDR3 sequences, around 42% appearing once. The sequenced sample consisted of blood. The receptors come from a woman aged 18-30 years in good health.

This clonotype was picked up a small number of times. The chain is built from TRBV21-1 and TRBJ2-3; the table's D call of TRBD2 was not tested on the DNA. TRBV21-1 is annotated as a pseudogene. The CDR3 runs 21 residues. The CDR3 loop is CASSKVRKTSGRRSRADTQYF. The CDR3 DNA sequence: TGTGCCAGCAGCAAAGTCCGGAAGACTAGCGGGAGGAGGAGTAGGGCAGATACGCAGTATTTT.

This clonotype was found a few times. The V call is TRBV30, the J call TRBJ2-5, with TRBD2 matching 12 bases. V was pared by 0 bases and J by 11 bases, with 10 bases of the junction left unmatched. CDR1 is GTSNPN, CDR2 SVGIG, per germline (reference sequence). This CDR3 is built from 15 residues. CDR3 nucleotide sequence: TGTGCCTGGAGTGTACGGCTAGCGGGGGGGGATGAGCAGTACTTC. It specifies CAWSVRLAGGDEQYF.

This clonotype has just a few counts. The CDR3 coding sequence is TGCAGCGTTGCCCAGGGGGCATACGAGCAGTACTTC. Translated: CSVAQGAYEQYF. The chain has TRBV29-1 and TRBJ2-7, with 8 bases that match TRBD1. CDR3 length equals 12 residues. V shed 4 bases and J 4 bases; nucleotides not matched to a gene: 3. The germline V gene encodes CDR1 SQVTM and CDR2 ANQGSEA.

This rearrangement joins TRBV5-1 to TRBJ1-1, with D uncertain. The CDR3 has 17 residues. The V and J ends lost 6 bases and 3 bases respectively, with 24 bases between them. Per the germline V gene, CDR1 is SGHRS and CDR2 is YFSETQ. The CDR3 DNA reads TGCGCCAGCACCAATGGGGTTTCGAGCCACTGGGACACTGAAGCTTTCTTT. This sequence encodes CASTNGVSSHWDTEAFF.

This chain links TRBV3-1 with TRBJ2-3, with 8 bases that match TRBD1. After removal of 1 base from V and 8 bases from J, the junction contained 2 bases not matched to a gene. The CDR3 consists of 13 residues. Germline V gene lookup returns CDR1 LGHDT and CDR2 YNNKEL (reference sequence). CDR3 in DNA: TGTGCCAGCAGCCAAGCTGACAGGGGTACGCAGTATTTT. Protein product: CASSQADRGTQYF.

V gene TRBV5-6 combines with J gene TRBJ2-1; possibly TRBD1 for D (5 bases). Germline V gives CDR1 SGHDT, CDR2 YYEEEE. Trimming cost V 1 base and J 8 bases, with 13 bases left between them. CDR3 length: 14 amino acids. CDR3 coding DNA: TGTGCCAGCAGCTTGCGAGCATGGGGCGATGAGCAGTTCTTC. This encodes CASSLRAWGDEQFF.

The genes are TRBV6-5 and TRBJ2-7; D is undetermined. V gave up 2 bases and J gave up 3 bases, with 11 bases separating them. The CDR3 spans 14 residues. Per the germline V gene, CDR1 is MNHEY and CDR2 is SVGAGI. CDR3 sequence reads: CASSYRQALYEQYF. CDR3 nucleotides: TGTGCCAGCAGTTACCGGCAGGCCCTCTACGAGCAGTACTTC.

In nucleotides, the CDR3 is TGTGCCAGCAGTTACTCGGGACGGTTGTCCTACGAGCAGTACTTC. It codes for CASSYSGRLSYEQYF. The chain joins TRBV6-5 to TRBJ2-7; D possibly matches TRBD1 or TRBD2 (5 bases each). With 0 bases removed from V and 1 base from J, the gap between germline ends came to 10 bases. CDR1 and CDR2 from the germline V gene are MNHEY and SVGAGI. The CDR3 spans 15 residues.

In its sample, this clonotype was seen a few times. The chain couples TRBV27 to TRBJ1-5, with a possible D match to TRBD1 (5 bases). Per germline, CDR1 MNHEY and CDR2 SMNVEV (reference sequence). Trimming cost V 5 bases and J 5 bases, with 13 bases left between them. The CDR3 totals 14 residues. This CDR3 reads CASSGRGWDQPQHF. The CDR3 DNA sequence: TGTGCCAGCAGTGGTAGGGGTTGGGATCAGCCCCAGCATTTT.

This clonotype occurred a few times. V usage is TRBV5-1 and J usage is TRBJ2-7; TRBD1 might be the D (6 bases). V lost 6 bases, J lost 2 bases, and 18 bases lay in between. This CDR3 region has 15 residues. Looked up from germline, CDR1 is SGHRS and CDR2 is YFSETQ. Here the CDR3 DNA reads TGCGCCAGCACCGCGCCCGGGACAACAACCTACGAGCAGTACTTC. This encodes CASTAPGTTTYEQYF.

The chain recombines TRBV20-1 with TRBJ1-5; D might be TRBD1 (6 bases). Germline lookup yields CDR1 DFQATT and CDR2 SNEGSKA (reference sequence). This CDR3 contains 16 residues. Between the trimmed V and J ends, which lost 4 bases and 0 bases, there was a span of 16 bases. For the CDR3, the DNA is TGCAGTGCTATGGGAGGGGGGGCTTATAGCAATCAGCCCCAGCATTTT. Protein sequence: CSAMGGGAYSNQPQHF.

This clonotype was picked up many times. One end of the junction varies from germline; a read error may be responsible. The rearrangement uses TRBV4-1 and TRBJ2-6; D unclear. Germline CDR1 and CDR2: MGHRA and YSYEKL. This CDR3 is built from 15 residues. CDR3 protein: CASSQTGSGANVLTF. The CDR3 coding sequence is TGTGCCAGCAGTCAGACGGGCTCTGGGGCCAACGTCCTGACTTTC.

The chain is built from TRBV29-1 and TRBJ2-5, with 8 bases identical to TRBD1. Unmatched junction bases numbered 6, after V lost 7 bases and J lost 5 bases. Germline V CDR1 and CDR2: SQVTM, ANQGSEA. The CDR3 sequence is 12 residues long. The CDR3 spells CSALTGAETQYF. The CDR3 coding sequence is TGCAGCGCCCTGACAGGGGCCGAGACCCAGTACTTC.

This clonotype appeared a few times. The chain couples TRBV2 to TRBJ1-1; D unresolved. The ends were cut back, 6 bases at V and 1 base at J, with 6 bases in the middle. From germline, CDR1 is SNHLY and CDR2 FYNNEI. The CDR3 spans 12 residues. The CDR3 reads CASRQTNTEAFF. CDR3 DNA: TGTGCCAGCAGGCAGACGAACACTGAAGCTTTCTTT.

This clonotype appeared once. The rearrangement joins TRBV20-1 to TRBJ1-2; TRBD1 might be the D (5 bases). The CDR3 has 13 amino acids. V dropped 6 bases and J dropped 6 bases, with 17 bases sitting between them. Germline V gene data show CDR1 as DFQATT and CDR2 as SNEGSKA (reference sequence). The CDR3 DNA reads TGCAGTGCGTCGAGAGGGGTGGGGGATGGCTACACCTTC. Translated, it gives CSASRGVGDGYTF.

This clonotype was counted between two and nine times. The chain combines TRBV25-1 with TRBJ2-7; D remains unclear. V lost 3 bases to trimming and J lost 2 bases, with 8 bases between them. The CDR3 totals 13 residues. Per the germline V gene, CDR1 is MGHDK and CDR2 is SYGVNS. The CDR3 DNA is TGTGCCAGCAGTGAGTTGCTCACCTACGAGCAGTACTTC. Its protein product is CASSELLTYEQYF.

The genes are TRBV18 and TRBJ2-7; no firm D call. V lost 5 bases, J lost 0 bases, and 11 bases lay in between. Per germline, CDR1 KGHSH and CDR2 LQKENI. CDR3 length: 14 amino acids. The CDR3, as DNA: TGTGCCAGCTCAGGAACGGATCTCTCCTACGAGCAGTACTTC. Its translation: CASSGTDLSYEQYF.

The rearrangement links TRBV7-9 to TRBJ2-3; unclear D gene. Trimming took 2 bases from V and 2 from J, leaving 14 bases between them. This CDR3 spans 16 amino acids. CDR1 is SEHNR, CDR2 FQNEAQ, per germline (reference sequence). The CDR3 loop is CASSLLVEIITDTQYF. The CDR3 nucleotides are TGTGCCAGCAGCTTATTGGTAGAAATCATCACAGATACGCAGTATTTT.

The chain combines TRBV6-2 or TRBV6-3 with TRBJ1-2, with D hard to call. V shed 10 bases and J shed 1 base, with 13 bases lying between them. Per the germline V gene, CDR1 is MNHEY and CDR2 is SVGEGT. This CDR3 is 13 amino acids long. CDR3 loop: CATKNGFNYGYTF. In nucleotides, the CDR3 is TGTGCCACCAAAAATGGGTTTAACTATGGCTACACCTTC.

CDR3 in DNA: TGTGCCAGCAGCGTATACGAGGGGTGGGGCTACACCTTC. Translated, it gives CASSVYEGWGYTF. This chain connects TRBV7-3 to TRBJ1-2; tentative D call: TRBD1 (5 bases). The CDR3 sequence is 13 residues long. Germline loops: CDR1 SGHTA, CDR2 FQGTGA. V dropped 5 bases and J dropped 8 bases, with 15 bases sitting between them.

V usage is TRBV6-2 or TRBV6-3 and J usage is TRBJ2-1; 10 bases align to TRBD2. The CDR3 totals 14 residues. Germline assignment: CDR1 MNHEY and CDR2 SVGEGT. V gave up 7 bases and J gave up 7 bases; unmatched junction bases: 7. CDR3 nucleotide sequence: TGTGCCAGCAAACTTAGCGGGGGGTTGAATGAGCAGTTCTTC. Its protein product is CASKLSGGLNEQFF.